This TCR beta chain was documented in a study of a mutant IDH1 vaccine in newly diagnosed glioma. The wider study: Earlier care involved radiotherapy, temozolomide, or both, and the majority received both.

Losses at the gene ends were 5 bases for V and 1 base for J; bases not matched to a gene: 9. The length of the CDR3 is 16 residues. Germline values: CDR1 MDHEN, CDR2 SYDVKM. Sequencing was performed with immunoSEQ multiplex PCR; in TCRdb, only in-frame clones are kept and a portion is missing. The sample contains 56,000 or so clones, approximately 71% of which appear only once. Sample time point: week 47, end of study. Vaccine doses each comprised 300 ug of mutant IDH1 20-mer peptide, with topical imiquimod. For this clone: Its antigen is unidentified.

This material consisted of PBMCs, taken from a glioma patient whose treatment included an IDH1 peptide vaccine. This TCR came from a man aged 50-59 years with glioma. V usage is TRBV28 and J usage is TRBJ1-1; 8 bases line up with TRBD1. The CDR3 bases are TGTGCCAGCAGTCTATCCGGGACAGGCAAGAACACTGAAGCTTTCTTT. It yields the protein CASSLSGTGKNTEAFF.